Listed below are T cell receptor beta chains from one sample, sequenced in a study of blood T cell repertoires in COVID-19. The data were produced by immunoSEQ multiplex PCR, yet TCRdb's version contains in-frame clones alone and is incomplete. The sample includes 180,000 or so clones, 86% seen only once; the top ten take around 3.5%. Sequencing was carried out using peripheral blood. All receptors come from a man between 65 and 85 years old with acute or convalescent COVID-19. The conserved cysteine and the conserved F or W are not part of the CDR3 here.

V gene,J gene,CDR3 protein
TRBV20-1,TRBJ2-2,SASRQGGAGELF
TRBV12-5,TRBJ2-1,ASGLVMSSGYNEQF
TRBV3-1/TRBV3-2,TRBJ2-5,ASSQQGAQQTQY
TRBV2,TRBJ1-4,ASGTGLF
TRBV6-1,TRBJ2-7,ASSDERASYEQY
TRBV3-1/TRBV3-2,TRBJ1-3,ASRGDTGNTIY
TRBV20-1,TRBJ1-4,SASKGTALATNEKLF
TRBV2,TRBJ1-5,ASREFGTDYSNQPQH
TRBV11-2,TRBJ1-3,ASSLGWTPYESGNTIY
TRBV28,TRBJ2-1,ASSPPSRGVGTALYNEQF
TRBV7-8,TRBJ1-4,ASSVRWDRGREANEKLF
TRBV5-1,TRBJ1-6,ASSSAPGQGGHPPLH
TRBV7-3,TRBJ1-1,ASSSQGDTEAF
TRBV19,TRBJ1-2,ASSRGTGINYGYT
TRBV29-1,TRBJ2-5,TIPPQY
TRBV5-1,TRBJ2-7,ASSLLSRGSEQY
TRBV5-8,TRBJ1-1,ASSLLGSGTEAF
TRBV3-1/TRBV3-2,TRBJ1-2,ASSPRQSYGYT
TRBV10-3,TRBJ1-3,AIGQGGNTIY